Listed here is a single T cell receptor beta chain. Its antigen is still unknown. Per germline, CDR1 MNHNY and CDR2 SVGAGI (reference sequence). CDR3 length: 15 residues. The ends were cut back, 6 bases at V and 2 bases at J, with 17 bases in the middle. cDNA libraries of TCR beta carried unique molecular identifiers. Using its own MiXCR run on the PCR reads, TCRdb lists one record per CDR3 protein. The sample yields hundreds of thousands of distinct CDR3 sequences, approximately 37% seen once. The entry originates in a study of post-analysis software for immune sequencing data. General study findings and limits: Controls showed lower frequencies than patients for roughly five TRBV segments, and TRBV5-6, TRBV5-1 and TRBV20-1 were among these.

Sequenced: blood. The TCR was taken from a girl aged 2-10 years with multiple sclerosis. The chain uses TRBV6-6 and TRBJ2-7, with D possibly being TRBD1 or TRBD2 (6 bases each). This CDR3 reads CASRGGGFHPYEQYF. CDR3 nucleotide sequence: TGTGCCAGCAGAGGAGGGGGGTTCCATCCCTACGAGCAGTACTTC.